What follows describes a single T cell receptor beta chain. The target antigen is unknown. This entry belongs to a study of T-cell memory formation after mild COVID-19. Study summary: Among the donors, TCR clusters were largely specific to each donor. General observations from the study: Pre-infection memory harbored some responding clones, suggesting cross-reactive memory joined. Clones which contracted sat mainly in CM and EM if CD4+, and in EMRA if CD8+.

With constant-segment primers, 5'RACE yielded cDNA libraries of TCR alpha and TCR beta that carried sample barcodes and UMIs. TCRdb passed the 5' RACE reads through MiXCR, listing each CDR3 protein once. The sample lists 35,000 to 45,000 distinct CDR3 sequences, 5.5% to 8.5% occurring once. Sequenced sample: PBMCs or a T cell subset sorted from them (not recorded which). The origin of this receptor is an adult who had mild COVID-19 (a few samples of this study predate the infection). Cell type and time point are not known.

The CDR3 bases are TGTGCCAGCAGCCGGGGCGGTGAAGGGGTCGGCTACACCTTC. Its protein product is CASSRGGEGVGYTF. J is TRBJ1-2 and V is TRBV7-2; weak D call: TRBD1 (5 bases). Per the germline V gene, CDR1 is SGHTA and CDR2 is FQGNSA. The ends were cut back, 5 bases at V and 8 bases at J, with 18 bases in the middle. This CDR3 has 14 amino acids.